The present T cell receptor (beta chain) was sequenced within a study of T cells in Graves' hyperthyroidism and ophthalmopathy. Germline CDR1 and CDR2: SQVTM and ANQGSEA. V shed 1 base and J shed 2 bases, with 15 bases lying between them. CDR3 length equals 15 residues. TCR beta CDR3 region amplification was performed from RNA transcripts. The primer set for the first-round RT-PCR of the TCR CDR3 was HTBI. Using its own MiXCR run on the multiplex PCR reads, TCRdb lists one record per CDR3 protein. The table shows under 400,000 distinct CDR3 sequences, with more than 15% occurring only once. The J gene is TRBJ2-7, the V gene TRBV29-1; D assignment may be TRBD1 or TRBD2 (7 bases each). The sequence derives from a woman aged 18-35 years with Graves' hyperthyroidism that later progressed to Graves' ophthalmopathy. Sequencing was done on a sample of blood. The CDR3 sequence: CSVEVGGGLTYEQYF. Written as DNA, the CDR3 is TGCAGCGTTGAAGTGGGAGGGGGCCTAACCTACGAGCAGTACTTC.